This T cell receptor (beta chain) was obtained from a study of shared clonotypes between healthy human individuals. Whole-study findings and limits: Unshared clonotypes carried lower generation probabilities than those common to all four donors.

Comment on this clone: Its specificity is not known.

The method was immunoSEQ multiplex PCR; TCRdb's version includes in-frame clones alone and lacks a portion of them. This sample has around 990,000 clones, with 70% to 85% found just once. V lost 0 bases and J lost 3, with 12 bases in between. This CDR3 has 15 amino acids. The germline CDR1 and CDR2 sequences are SGHRS and YFSETQ. The chain carries TRBV5-1 and TRBJ1-1; no reliable D call. The sample comprised memory CD4+ T cells from PBMCs. Described subset: CD45RA-negative fraction. The sequence was obtained from a young man in good health. Some clones in this sample may be carry-over from other donors' samples. This chain's CDR3 is CASSLGVSRYTEAFF. DNA of the CDR3: TGCGCCAGCAGCTTGGGTGTCAGCCGATACACTGAAGCTTTCTTT. The full variable domain, completed using reference TRBV5-1 and TRBJ1-1, is KAGVTQTPRYLIKTRGQQVTLSCSPISGHRSVSWYQQTPGQGLQFLFEYFSETQRNKGNFPGRFSGRQFSNSRSEMNVSTLELGDSALYLCASSLGVSRYTEAFFGQGTRLTVV.